This TCR beta chain was obtained from a study of spatial heterogeneity in lung cancer. Study overall: The follow-up PBMC samples were sequenced whenever they were available. The median time to follow-up was about two years after resection. In the raw reads, each unique TCR and UMI combination was present more than ten times on average.

The CDR3 is 15 amino acids. The V and J ends lost 5 bases and 7 bases, in that order; junction bases with no gene match: 10. Study results and caveats: TCRs found ubiquitously expanded in tumor appeared in blood more at resection than at follow-up.

TCRdb called the 5' RACE reads again in MiXCR, with one record for every CDR3 protein. The sample includes around 11,000 distinct CDR3 sequences, 10% of them seen just once. This clonotype was found many times. Its specificity is unknown. Time point defined: blood at routine non-recurrence follow-up after resection. Unsorted whole RNA samples from tumor, nontumor lung or frozen PBMC were sequenced. The chain uses TRBV12-3 or TRBV12-4 and TRBJ1-1, with 10 bases identical to TRBD1. This specimen was PBMCs, taken at follow-up. The TCR originated in a female donor with early-stage non-small cell lung cancer. This CDR3 is CASSPYPTGGNEAFF. In DNA, the CDR3 is TGTGCCAGCAGTCCGTACCCGACAGGGGGCAATGAAGCTTTCTTT.